The entry below gives a single T cell receptor beta chain sequence along with its context. Its antigen is not yet known. Base-call qualities are not available, and no considerably larger clone is one nucleotide away. The donors were healthy, HIV-negative adults with no recently reported acute infections or vaccinations. Only Caucasian adults living in Nashville, Tennessee, USA were represented among the donors. CD4+ T cells were enriched by magnetic negative selection; naive cells were then positively selected on CD45RA, and the negative fraction formed the memory subset. Blood was obtained by leukapheresis, after which PBMCs were separated by Ficoll-Histopaque density gradient centrifugation and cryopreserved in liquid nitrogen vapor phase. Purity and quantity of every magnetically sorted T cell population were checked by analytical flow cytometry. From each sorted fraction, genomic DNA was isolated and quantified by UV absorbance on a Nanodrop 2000c.

These data originate in a study of shared clonotypes between healthy human individuals (TCRdb year 2020). Regarding the research as a whole: Three men and two women, aged 18 to 49 years, made up the cohort. To estimate repertoire size and how much clonotypes are shared between individuals, the study performed deep sequencing of blood TCR repertoires from about five healthy adults. Between about 0.94 and 8.9 billion PBMCs per donor were obtained by leukapheresis. Different laboratories and diverse techniques were used to prepare libraries and sequence TCR repertoires, to increase sequencing depth and limit assay-specific biases. For each donor, CD4 naive and CD4 memory were each given three plates, CD8 naive was given two plates, and CD8 memory was given one plate. Study-wide findings and limitations: Based on pairwise subsampling, the degree of clonotype sharing among donors was expected to be affected by sequencing depth. Sampling was restricted to blood, and TCR repertoires in tissue are likely to differ from TCR repertoires in blood. Sharing across several donors was observed for around 5% of naive CD4, less than 4% of naive CD8, about 2.5% of memory CD4, and roughly 0.4% of memory CD8 clonotypes. The small number of donors limited the genetic and exposure-history diversity represented. Higher generation probabilities were observed for clonotypes shared by all four sorted-subset donors than for non-shared clonotypes. Estimated clonotype richness was generally larger for naive than for memory subsets. Incomplete sequencing was indicated by rarefaction of sorted-subset datasets, despite the large sequencing depth.

Using the deep immunoSEQ assay, multiplex PCR amplified TCR CDR3 regions from genomic DNA. For each cell subset, the extracted genomic DNA was distributed evenly across all wells of several immunoSEQ 96-well plates, and each plate served as one replicate. For sorted subsets, approximately 210 ng of genomic DNA, equivalent to around 31,000 T cell genomes, went into each replicate PCR. Purified libraries were quantified with a Qubit 3.0 fluorometer, sized on a Bioanalyzer 2100, and re-quantified with the KAPA Library Quantification kit. Every immunoSEQ 96-well plate was sequenced on a separate single-read 150-cycle Illumina NextSeq 550 flow cell. In the paper's pipeline: The immunoSEQ output contained only junctional sequences without quality scores, so filtering could not match that applied to full-length reads. Sequences were annotated with PyIR, a Python wrapper for IgBLAST v1.9, using IMGT germline references to assign V/J genes and CDR3. Reads with weak V/J assignments (E-value above 1e-6), missing CDR3, stop codons, out-of-frame junctions, or ambiguous translated residues were removed. V3J clonotypes were defined as sequences sharing the same inferred V gene, J gene, and CDR3 amino acid sequence. Percentage overlap between repertoires was calculated by dividing the number of shared unique clonotypes by the size of the smaller repertoire. Three approaches were used to assess repertoire richness: RTK rarefaction, the Chao1 estimator, and Recon v2.1 estimates of unobserved clonotypes. For all TCRbeta clonotypes obtained by the gDNA method from several donors, generation probabilities were computed with OLGA. Imported from immuneACCESS, the table was reduced by TCRdb to in-frame sequences with V and J called. These copies leave out some clones; in studies compared against another copy, an unresolved V gene accounts for under half, and the cause of the remainder is not known. That table is the source of V, J and clone size, and D and trimming were worked out from the DNA. The sample includes roughly 2.2 million clones, with around 93% observed a single time. Jointly, the top ten make up more than 0.35% of the sample.

From the germline V gene, CDR1 is LGHNA and CDR2 is YSLEER. The CDR3 measures 13 amino acids from cysteine to phenylalanine. The sequence is cut down to CDR3 DNA, 39 bases in frame from base 1. V was cut back by 0 bases and J by 8 bases, leaving a gap of 10 bases between them. The clonotype was recovered from a young man in good health. Some clones in this sample may be carry-over from other donors' samples. Recombination joined TRBV4-3 with TRBJ1-2, with no reliable assignment of the D segment. Sequencing used naive CD4+ T cells from PBMCs. In the paper's terms, the cell subset or site label means: CD45RA+ positively selected. The DNA sequence is as follows: TGCGCCAGCAGCCAAGAAGGCGCGGAGGGCTACACCTTC. This translates into CASSQEGAEGYTF.